What follows are 10 T cell receptor beta chains derived from one specimen sequenced in a study of glioma-infiltrating T cells. The iRepertoire nested amplicon-rescue multiplex PCR amplified TCR alpha and beta CDR3s from RNA. MiXCR was run by TCRdb on the multiplex PCR reads, yielding one entry per CDR3 protein. The table lists under 200,000 distinct CDR3 sequences, around 45% of them singletons, with about 5.2% in the top ten. Sequences were obtained from glioma tissue, nonneoplastic brain tissue, or PBMCs (not recorded which). The receptors were sampled from a human donor with low-grade glioma or glioblastoma, undergoing nonglioma brain surgery, or in good health (not recorded which).

This clonotype was seen ten or more times. The chain employs TRBV20-1 and TRBJ2-1; D unresolved. Germline V CDR1 and CDR2: DFQATT, SNEGSKA (reference sequence). The V end was cut by 0 bases, the J end by 5 bases, with 8 bases between. The CDR3 length is 13 residues. The CDR3 nucleotides are TGCAGTGCTAGAGACCCCTCGAACAATGAGCAGTTCTTC. It translates to CSARDPSNNEQFF.

In regard to this clonotype: A much larger clone sits a single nucleotide away, making a read error possible. The chain uses TRBV28 and TRBJ2-7; TRBD2 is a possible D gene (5 bases). Germline V CDR1 and CDR2: MDHEN, SYDVKM. The CDR3 sequence is 15 residues long. CDR3 DNA sequence: TGTGCCAGCAGCCACCCCCTACTAGGGTCCTACAAGCAGTACTTC. This gives the protein CASSHPLLGSYKQYF.

A note on this clonotype: Since the CDR3 does not end with the conserved phenylalanine or tryptophan, this likely comes from a read error. The limits of the CDR3 on the DNA are not certain, so only TCRdb's listed CDR3 is given. This sequence joins TRBV3-1 and TRBJ1-1; TRBD1 is taken as the D call from the table, unchecked against the DNA. Counting both end residues, the CDR3 totals 17 amino acids. Germline CDR1 is LGHDT and CDR2 is YNNKEL (reference sequence). CDR3 protein: CASSQARSRVAYTEAFL.

This clonotype was observed at least ten times. The CDR3: CASSWRTGGQPQHF. CDR3 DNA: TGTGCCAGTAGTTGGCGGACAGGAGGACAGCCCCAGCATTTT. This rearrangement joins TRBV19 to TRBJ1-5, with 7 bases identical to TRBD1. Germline V gene lookup returns CDR1 LNHDA and CDR2 SQIVND (reference sequence). This CDR3 has 14 amino acids. The junction had 8 bases not matched to a gene; V was cut back by 5 bases and J by 7 bases.

DNA for the CDR3: TGTGCCAGCACCCTGTACTCGGGCAGGGGACTCTACGAGCAGTACTTC. Translation gives CASTLYSGRGLYEQYF. The rearrangement links TRBV28 to TRBJ2-7; D might be TRBD1 or TRBD2, each matching 6 bases. CDR1 MDHEN and CDR2 SYDVKM come from the germline V gene. V lost 7 bases to trimming and J lost 3 bases, with 22 bases between them. This CDR3 is 16 amino acids long.

This clonotype was seen ten or more times. The chain couples TRBV28 to TRBJ2-3, with D possibly being TRBD2 (5 bases). The CDR3 totals 15 residues. Germline assignment: CDR1 MDHEN and CDR2 SYDVKM. V lost 5 bases to trimming and J lost 2 bases, with 14 bases between them. The DNA for the CDR3 is TGTGCCAGCAGTCCCACTAGTGGGTACACAGATACGCAGTATTTT. It specifies CASSPTSGYTDTQYF.

This clonotype appeared many times. The chain carries TRBV4-2 and TRBJ1-3; 8 nucleotides match TRBD1. V gave up 1 base and J gave up 0 bases; unmatched junction bases: 8. The CDR3 runs 18 residues. Germline V gene sequence: CDR1 LGHNA, CDR2 YNFKEQ. CDR3 DNA: TGTGCCAGCAGCCAAGCAAGGACAGGGACGAACTCTGGAAACACCATATATTTT. Encoded protein: CASSQARTGTNSGNTIYF.

This clonotype was seen only a few times. The chain recombines TRBV2 with TRBJ2-5, with 9 bases matching TRBD1. The CDR3 sequence is 15 residues long. Trimming at V came to 0 bases and at J to 4 bases, leaving 3 bases not matched to a gene. Germline CDR1 is SNHLY and CDR2 is FYNNEI. The CDR3 region is CASSEALGQGETQYF. In DNA, the CDR3 is TGTGCCAGCAGTGAAGCGCTGGGACAGGGAGAGACCCAGTACTTC.

A remark on this clonotype: A much larger clone lies one base from this, so it may be a read error. This rearrangement joins TRBV28 to TRBJ2-7; possible D gene TRBD2, 6 bases. Germline V gene lookup returns CDR1 MDHEN and CDR2 SYDVKM. The ends were cut back, 3 bases at V and 10 bases at J, with 19 bases in the middle. CDR3 length: 14 amino acids. Written as DNA, the CDR3 is TGTGCCAGCAGTTTGGGGACTCCCGGGTTCGATCAGTACTTC. It specifies CASSLGTPGFDQYF.

The V call is TRBV30, the J call TRBJ1-1; D gene uncertain. Germline CDR1 GTSNPN, CDR2 SVGIG (reference sequence). This CDR3 is 12 amino acids long. The V end lost 8 bases, the J end lost 1 base, and 11 bases lay between the germline ends. In DNA, the CDR3 is TGTGCCACCGGACGGTGGAACACTGAAGCTTTCTTT. It is translated as CATGRWNTEAFF. The variable domain in full, with the rest retrieved from reference TRBV30 and TRBJ1-1, is SQTIHQWPATLVQPVGSPLSLECTVEGTSNPNLYWYRQAAGRGLQLLFYSVGIGQISSEVPQNLSASRPQDRQFILSSKKLLLSDSGFYLCATGRWNTEAFFGQGTRLTVV.